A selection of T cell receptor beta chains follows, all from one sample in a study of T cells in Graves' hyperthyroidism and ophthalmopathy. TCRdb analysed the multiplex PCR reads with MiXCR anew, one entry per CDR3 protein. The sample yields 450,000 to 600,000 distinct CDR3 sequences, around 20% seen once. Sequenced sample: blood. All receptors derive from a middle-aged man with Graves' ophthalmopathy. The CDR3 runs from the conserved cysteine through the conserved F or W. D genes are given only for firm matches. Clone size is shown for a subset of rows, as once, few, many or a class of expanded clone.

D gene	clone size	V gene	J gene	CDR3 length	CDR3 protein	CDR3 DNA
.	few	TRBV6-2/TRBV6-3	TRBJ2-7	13	CASSYRGLDEQYF	TGTGCCAGCAGTTACCGTGGACTCGACGAGCAGTACTTC
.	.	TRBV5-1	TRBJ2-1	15	CASSLDDLGSNEQFF	TGCGCCAGCAGCCTCGACGACCTGGGTTCCAATGAGCAGTTCTTC
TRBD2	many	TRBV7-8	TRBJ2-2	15	CASSLGRGYTGELFF	TGTGCCAGCAGCTTAGGGCGGGGGTACACCGGGGAGCTGTTTTTT
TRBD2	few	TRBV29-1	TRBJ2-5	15	CSVEDWGGRGETQYF	TGCAGCGTTGAAGATTGGGGTGGGAGGGGAGAGACCCAGTACTTC
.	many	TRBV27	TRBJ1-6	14	CASRRQSVNSPLHF	TGTGCCAGCAGACGACAGTCGGTCAATTCACCCCTCCACTTT
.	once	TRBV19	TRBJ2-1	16	CASSIEGGRASAEQFF	TGTGCCAGTAGTATAGAAGGAGGGAGAGCTTCAGCTGAGCAGTTCTTC
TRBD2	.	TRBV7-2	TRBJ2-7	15	CASSLAPSGAYEQYF	TGTGCCAGCAGCTTAGCGCCCAGCGGGGCCTACGAGCAGTACTTC
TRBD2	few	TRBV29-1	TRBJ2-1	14	CSVGGTSGYNEQFF	TGCAGCGTGGGTGGGACTAGCGGTTACAATGAGCAGTTCTTC
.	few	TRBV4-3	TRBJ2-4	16	CASSQIDSTTGNIQYF	TGCGCCAGCAGCCAGATAGACAGCACCACGGGAAACATTCAGTACTTC
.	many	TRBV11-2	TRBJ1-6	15	CASSADRRLNSPLHF	TGTGCCAGCAGCGCCGACAGGAGACTTAATTCACCCCTCCACTTT
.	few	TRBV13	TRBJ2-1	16	CASSLGGHSSYNEQFF	TGTGCCAGCAGCCTCGGGGGCCACAGCTCCTACAATGAGCAGTTCTTC
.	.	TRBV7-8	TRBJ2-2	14	CASSGNPGTGELFF	TGTGCCAGCAGCGGAAACCCGGGCACCGGGGAGCTGTTTTTT
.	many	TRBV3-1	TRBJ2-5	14	CASSQSTAQETQYF	TGTGCCAGCAGCCAATCCACAGCCCAAGAGACCCAGTACTTC
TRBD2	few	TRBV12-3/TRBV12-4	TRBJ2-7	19	CASSTQRLAGEEDLGGQYF	TGTGCCAGCAGCACTCAACGACTAGCGGGAGAAGAGGATTTAGGTGGGCAGTACTTC
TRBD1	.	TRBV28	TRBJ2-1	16	CASTPSGTASYNEQFF	TGTGCCAGCACCCCATCCGGGACAGCCTCCTACAATGAGCAGTTCTTC
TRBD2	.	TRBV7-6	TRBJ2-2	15	CASSLTSGVSGELFF	TGTGCCAGCAGCTTAACGAGCGGGGTATCCGGGGAGCTGTTTTTT
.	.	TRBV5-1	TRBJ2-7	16	CASSLALGQLVYEQYF	TGCGCCAGCAGCTTGGCCTTAGGACAGCTAGTCTACGAGCAGTACTTC
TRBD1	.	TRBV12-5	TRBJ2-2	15	CASASGTANTGELFF	TGTGCTAGTGCCTCAGGGACAGCGAACACCGGGGAGCTGTTTTTT
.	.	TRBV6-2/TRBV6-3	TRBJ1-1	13	CASSQMKNTEAFF	TGTGCCAGCAGCCAGATGAAAAACACTGAAGCTTTCTTT
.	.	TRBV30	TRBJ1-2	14	CAWRVRGTGHGYTF	TGTGCCTGGAGAGTGAGGGGGACGGGCCATGGCTACACCTTC
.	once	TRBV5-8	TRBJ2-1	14	CASSLDTGYNEQFF	TGTGCCAGCAGCTTAGACACAGGGTACAATGAGCAGTTCTTC
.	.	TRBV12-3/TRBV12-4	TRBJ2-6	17	CASSLDVSSSGANVLTF	TGTGCCAGCAGTTTAGATGTCAGCTCCTCTGGGGCCAACGTCCTGACTTTC
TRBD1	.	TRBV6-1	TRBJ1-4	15	CASSPDGDRHEKLFF	TGTGCCAGCAGTCCGGATGGGGACAGACATGAAAAACTGTTTTTT